This section outlines one T cell receptor (beta chain) sequence together with its context. Its antigen remains unidentified. This sample is part of a study of T cell responses to AZD1222 COVID-19 vaccine. Assay: immunoSEQ multiplex PCR; the TCRdb copy retains only in-frame clones and omits some. The profile shows roughly 130,000 clones, approximately 83% of them singletons. Study-wide results and caveats: Reports say nearly half of spike-specific TCRs go after unmutated variant regions. Spike-wide coverage was observed for vaccine-associated CD4 TCRs, with dominant responses at 160-218 and 743-854.

The TCR comes from an adult in good health. Sequencing used peripheral blood, obtained on day 0 of AZD1222 vaccination.

The DNA for the CDR3 is TGTGCCAGCAGCCTCGTCTATGGCTACACCTTC. This sequence encodes CASSLVYGYTF. This chain connects TRBV12-3 or TRBV12-4 to TRBJ1-2; no clear D. This CDR3 spans 11 amino acids. Trimming shortened V by 6 bases and J by 4 bases, and 6 bases separated the two germline ends.